Listed below are T cell receptor beta chains from one sample, sequenced in a study of T cells in Graves' hyperthyroidism and ophthalmopathy. TCRdb re-called the multiplex PCR reads with MiXCR, one entry per CDR3 protein. Seen here are hundreds of thousands of distinct CDR3 sequences, roughly a quarter observed once, and the top ten hold around 11%. The sequenced sample consisted of blood. Receptor source: a woman aged 25-40 years with Graves' ophthalmopathy. The CDR3 runs from the conserved cysteine through the conserved F or W. The D gene is left open where the match is weak. Where a row states a size, it is once, few, many or the class of an expanded clone; other rows omit it.

d_gene	abundance	j_gene	v_gene	CDR3nt	CDR3aa
TRBD1	many	TRBJ2-7	TRBV12-3/TRBV12-4	TGTGCCAGCAGTTTAGACAGGGGAATCTACGAGCAGTACTTC	CASSLDRGIYEQYF
.	.	TRBJ2-2	TRBV20-1	TGCAGTGCTCTAAAACGCGCCGGGGAGCTGTTTTTT	CSALKRAGELFF
.	few	TRBJ2-2	TRBV19	TGTGCCAGTAGTTCTAGGGGGGGACAGTACACCGGGGAGCTGTTTTTT	CASSSRGGQYTGELFF
.	many	TRBJ1-2	TRBV20-1	TGCAGTGCCAGGGTGAACTGGGGCTACACCTTC	CSARVNWGYTF
.	many	TRBJ1-2	TRBV5-1	TGCGCCAGCAGCTCCGGGGACCCAGGGGACTATGGCTACACCTTC	CASSSGDPGDYGYTF
.	.	TRBJ2-3	TRBV6-5	TGTGCCAGCAGTTTCGTCCAAGGGGATACGCAGTATTTT	CASSFVQGDTQYF
.	.	TRBJ2-7	TRBV25-1	TGTGCCAGCAGTGGAGCGTACAAGCAGTACTTC	CASSGAYKQYF
.	many	TRBJ1-1	TRBV19	TGTGCCAGTAGTATCCCGGCGGAGGGGGATACTGAAGCTTTCTTT	CASSIPAEGDTEAFF
TRBD2	.	TRBJ2-5	TRBV29-1	TGCAGCGTTGTCCGAGGTAGCGGGAGTGGCGAGACCCAGTACTTC	CSVVRGSGSGETQYF
.	many	TRBJ2-7	TRBV28	TGTGCCAGCAGTGATCCAGTGGGGGTAAGCTTCTACGAGCAGTACTTC	CASSDPVGVSFYEQYF
.	.	TRBJ1-2	TRBV5-1	TGCGCCAGCAGCTTGGGGGCCTACAGGGCTGGCGGCTACACCTTC	CASSLGAYRAGGYTF
TRBD1	many	TRBJ2-7	TRBV5-1	TGCGCCAGCAGCCGTACAGGGACAGTCTCCTACGAGCAGTACTTC	CASSRTGTVSYEQYF
TRBD2	many	TRBJ2-7	TRBV28	TGTGCCAGCAGTCTTCGCGGGGGCGGGGGGTACTACGAGCAGTACTTC	CASSLRGGGGYYEQYF
.	.	TRBJ1-2	TRBV7-2	TGTGCCAGCAGCTCAGGACAGATATTCTATGGCTACACCTTC	CASSSGQIFYGYTF
.	many	TRBJ1-2	TRBV9	TGTGCCAGCAGCCCCGGTCTTAACTATGGCTACACCTTC	CASSPGLNYGYTF
.	few	TRBJ1-3	TRBV4-1	TGCGCCAGCAGCGGACCTAACAGGGTACGAAACACCATATATTTT	CASSGPNRVRNTIYF
.	few	TRBJ2-7	TRBV6-2/TRBV6-3	TGTGCCAGCAGTCTTCTACCCCGCACCGAGCAGTACTTC	CASSLLPRTEQYF
.	.	TRBJ1-1	TRBV12-3/TRBV12-4	TGTGCCAGCAGTCCTTCTCACTGGAACACTGAAGCTTTCTTT	CASSPSHWNTEAFF
.	.	TRBJ1-2	TRBV29-1	TGCAGCGTCCCCGTCCTCAATTATGGCTACACCTTC	CSVPVLNYGYTF
.	.	TRBJ1-1	TRBV27	TGTGCCAGCAGTTTTCGGACCGTAGCCCCGATTACACAACCCCGTTATGAAGCTTTCTTT	CASSFRTVAPITQPRYEAFF
TRBD2	.	TRBJ2-5	TRBV12-3/TRBV12-4	TGTGCCAGCAGTTTCCTGGGACTAGCGGGCATGTACCAAGAGACCCAGTACTTC	CASSFLGLAGMYQETQYF
TRBD1	.	TRBJ2-7	TRBV6-5	TGTGCCAGCAGTTGGGGGACAGGGCCCTACGAGCAGTACTTC	CASSWGTGPYEQYF
TRBD1	many	TRBJ1-3	TRBV7-9	TGTGCCAGCAGTCCTGGGACAGGGGGAGTCACCATATATTTT	CASSPGTGGVTIYF
.	many	TRBJ2-5	TRBV20-1	TGCAGTGCTAGAGTACCCTCCGGGCTGGCTACCCAGTACTTC	CSARVPSGLATQYF
TRBD1	many	TRBJ1-1	TRBV9	TGTGCCAGCAGCGTAGAGGGACAGGGACTTGCTTTCTTT	CASSVEGQGLAFF
.	.	TRBJ2-7	TRBV11-2	TGTGCCAGCAGCTTTTTTGGTGAAGGGTACGAGCAGTACTTC	CASSFFGEGYEQYF
TRBD1	many	TRBJ1-2	TRBV10-3	TGTGCCACCCGGACAGGGGGCGAAATAGGAGGCTACACCTTC	CATRTGGEIGGYTF
.	few	TRBJ1-6	TRBV6-1	TGTGCCAGCAGGGGGACGCCCACATGGTCACCCCTCCACTTT	CASRGTPTWSPLHF
.	many	TRBJ2-7	TRBV7-2	TGTGCCAGCAGCGAGAAATACGAGCAGTACTTC	CASSEKYEQYF
.	.	TRBJ2-5	TRBV6-5	TGTGCCACCGGGGATCAAAGGGAGACCCAGTACTTC	CATGDQRETQYF
.	many	TRBJ1-1	TRBV6-1	TGTGCCAGCAGTGAAGGCGGGGGTATGAACACTGAAGCTTTCTTT	CASSEGGGMNTEAFF
.	.	TRBJ1-5	TRBV11-1	TGTGCCAGCAGCTTAGACAGATATCAGCCCCAGCATTTT	CASSLDRYQPQHF
TRBD1	once	TRBJ1-3	TRBV30	TGTGCCTGGGCCCACAGACAGGGACACTCTGGAAACACCATATATTTT	CAWAHRQGHSGNTIYF
TRBD1	few	TRBJ2-5	TRBV24-1	TGTGCCACCAGTGATTTGCGGGACAGGGGGCCGGGCGAGACCCAGTACTTC	CATSDLRDRGPGETQYF
.	few	TRBJ2-7	TRBV11-1	TGTGCCAGCAGCCCCTCCCCATGGCGGGGAAGCTCCTACGAGCAGTACTTC	CASSPSPWRGSSYEQYF
.	.	TRBJ1-2	TRBV7-9	TGTGCCAGCAGCTTAGATCGGACCCTTGGTGGCTACACCTTC	CASSLDRTLGGYTF
.	.	TRBJ1-5	TRBV3-1	TGTGCCAGCAGCCCCGGACAGTATCAGCCCCAGCATTTT	CASSPGQYQPQHF
.	many	TRBJ1-5	TRBV24-1	TGTGCCACCAGTTTTGGGGGTAATCAGCCCCAGCATTTT	CATSFGGNQPQHF
.	many	TRBJ2-5	TRBV10-3	TGTGCCATCAGTGAGGGACAGATGGGCACCCAGTACTTC	CAISEGQMGTQYF
.	once	TRBJ2-7	TRBV11-2	TGTGCCAGCAGCTTAGTTGGGGGGGCCGCCTCCTACGAGCAGTACTTC	CASSLVGGAASYEQYF
.	few	TRBJ1-1	TRBV28	TGTGCCAGCAGCACCGGGACCCAACGGGCTTTCTTT	CASSTGTQRAFF